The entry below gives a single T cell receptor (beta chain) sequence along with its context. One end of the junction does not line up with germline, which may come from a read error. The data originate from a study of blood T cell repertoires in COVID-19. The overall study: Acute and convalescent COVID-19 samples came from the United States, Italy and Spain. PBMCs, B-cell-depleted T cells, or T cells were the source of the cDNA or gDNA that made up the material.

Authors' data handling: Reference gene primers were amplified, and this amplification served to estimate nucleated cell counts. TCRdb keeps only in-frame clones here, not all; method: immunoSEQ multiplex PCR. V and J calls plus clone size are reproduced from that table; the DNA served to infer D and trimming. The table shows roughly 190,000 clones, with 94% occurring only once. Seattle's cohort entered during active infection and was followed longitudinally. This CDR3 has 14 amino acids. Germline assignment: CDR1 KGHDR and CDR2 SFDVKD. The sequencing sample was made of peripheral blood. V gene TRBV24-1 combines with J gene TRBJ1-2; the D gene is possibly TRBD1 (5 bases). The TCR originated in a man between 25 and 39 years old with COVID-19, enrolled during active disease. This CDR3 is CATSDSRGVGGCTF. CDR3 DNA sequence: TGTGCCACCAGTGATTCCCGGGGGGTTGGAGGCTGCACCTTC.